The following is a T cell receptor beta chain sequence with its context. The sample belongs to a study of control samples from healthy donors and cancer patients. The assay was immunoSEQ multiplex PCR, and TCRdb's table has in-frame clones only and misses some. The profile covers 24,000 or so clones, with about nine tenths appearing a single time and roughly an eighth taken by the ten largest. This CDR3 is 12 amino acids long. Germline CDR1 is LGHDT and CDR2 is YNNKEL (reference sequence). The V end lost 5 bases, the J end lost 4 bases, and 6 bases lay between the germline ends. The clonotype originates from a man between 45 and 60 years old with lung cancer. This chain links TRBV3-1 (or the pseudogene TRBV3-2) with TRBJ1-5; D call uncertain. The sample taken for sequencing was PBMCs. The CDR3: CASSKNNQPQHF. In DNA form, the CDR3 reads TGTGCCAGCAGCAAAAATAATCAGCCCCAGCATTTT.